One and the same sample provided the 15 T cell receptor beta chains below, sequenced in a study of T-cell reconstitution after alpha-beta-depleted transplantation in children. As it was prepared, the TCRbeta library received unique molecular identifiers. In TCRdb, the PCR reads were re-called with MiXCR into one record per CDR3 protein. The sample consists of about a million distinct CDR3 sequences, about 29% of them appearing once. The specimen comprised PBMCs, mostly from graft donor cells, sampled 360 days after TCRalphabeta/CD19-depleted stem cell transplant. These receptors came from a boy in the first two years of life who had a stem cell transplant for SCID, so the T cells may come from the graft donor.

This clonotype has a handful of counts. The chain recombines TRBV6-1 with TRBJ1-3; 8 nucleotides align to TRBD1. Germline CDR1 and CDR2: MNHNS and SASEGT. The V and J ends lost 6 bases and 0 bases, in that order; junction bases with no gene match: 7. The CDR3 is 16 residues long. The CDR3 sequence: CASSRRDRSSGNTIYF. DNA of the CDR3: TGTGCCAGCAGCCGCCGGGACAGGAGCTCTGGAAACACCATATATTTT.

The chain joins TRBV7-8 to TRBJ1-1; D is unresolved. The germline V and J ends were trimmed by 0 bases and 5 bases, with 16 bases remaining between them. This CDR3 has 16 residues. Germline loops: CDR1 SGHVS, CDR2 FQNEAQ. CDR3 bases: TGTGCCAGCAGCTTAGCCTTGGTTGGGGTGGGAACTGAAGCTTTCTTT. Its protein product is CASSLALVGVGTEAFF.

The DNA for the CDR3 is TGCGCCAGCAGCTTGGCACTAGCGGGGGCCATCCAAGAGACCCAGTACTTC. Amino acid sequence: CASSLALAGAIQETQYF. The V call is TRBV5-1, the J call TRBJ2-5, with 11 bases identical to TRBD2. The CDR3 extends over 17 amino acids. CDR1 SGHRS and CDR2 YFSETQ come from the germline V gene. V shed 0 bases and J 1 base; nucleotides not matched to a gene: 5.

This clonotype came up a few times. The rearrangement joins TRBV20-1 to TRBJ2-5; TRBD1 is a possible D gene (5 bases). V lost 4 bases and J 1 base, leaving 10 bases between the germline ends. Per the germline V gene, CDR1 is DFQATT and CDR2 is SNEGSKA (reference sequence). CDR3 length equals 13 residues. The CDR3 sequence is CSATQGLQETQYF. The CDR3 region has the DNA TGCAGTGCTACCCAGGGCCTCCAAGAGACCCAGTACTTC.

This clonotype has more than one count but fewer than ten. The chain links TRBV7-6 to TRBJ1-5; a weak D match, TRBD1 (5 bases). CDR1 is SGHVS and CDR2 is FNYEAQ in the germline V gene. V was shortened by 0 bases and J by 9 bases, with 9 bases between the two germline ends. The CDR3 spans 13 residues. The CDR3 here is CASSLAQGGPQHF. The CDR3 region has the DNA TGTGCCAGCAGCTTAGCGCAGGGAGGGCCCCAGCATTTT.

V and J are TRBV25-1 and TRBJ2-1, with D possibly being TRBD1 (5 bases). The CDR3 length is 15 residues. The V gene lost 4 bases and the J gene lost 3 bases, with 13 bases spanning the gap. Germline V CDR1 and CDR2: MGHDK, SYGVNS. The chain's CDR3 is CASSVKGDSYNEQFF. CDR3 DNA sequence: TGTGCCAGCAGTGTTAAAGGAGACAGCTACAATGAGCAGTTCTTC.

V is TRBV4-2 and J is TRBJ1-2; perhaps TRBD1 as D (5 bases). This CDR3 contains 17 residues. V lost 0 bases, J lost 6 bases, and 20 bases lay in between. The germline V gene encodes CDR1 LGHNA and CDR2 YNFKEQ. CDR3 DNA sequence: TGTGCCAGCAGCCAAGATGAAATAGGAGGGACTCTTGATGGCTACACCTTC. Protein sequence: CASSQDEIGGTLDGYTF.

The genes are TRBV18 and TRBJ2-5, with a tentative D call TRBD1 (6 bases). Trimming took 3 bases from V and 4 from J, leaving 15 bases between them. This CDR3 is built from 15 residues. Germline loops: CDR1 KGHSH, CDR2 LQKENI. The CDR3 region is CASSPRQDSLETQYF. The CDR3 nucleotides read TGTGCCAGCTCACCCCGTCAGGACAGTTTAGAGACCCAGTACTTC.

J is TRBJ2-2 and V is TRBV5-1; weak D call: TRBD2 (6 bases). Germline V CDR1 and CDR2: SGHRS, YFSETQ. V was pared by 6 bases and J by 5 bases, with 20 bases between. This CDR3 has 16 amino acids. The CDR3 spells CASNPMPGLATGELFF. The CDR3 nucleotides are TGCGCCAGCAACCCCATGCCGGGACTCGCGACCGGGGAGCTGTTTTTT.

CDR3 bases: TGTGCCAGCAGCCTAACGGAAACTGGACCGACCGTAGAGACCCAGTACTTC. Protein sequence: CASSLTETGPTVETQYF. The rearrangement links TRBV5-6 to TRBJ2-5, with D unclear. V was clipped by 4 bases and J by 4 bases, with 23 bases between them. Germline assignment: CDR1 SGHDT and CDR2 YYEEEE. The CDR3 is made up of 17 amino acids. Filled out from reference TRBV5-6 and TRBJ2-5, the complete variable domain reads DAGVTQSPTHLIKTRGQQVTLRCSPKSGHDTVSWYQQALGQGPQFIFQYYEEEERQRGNFPDRFSGHQFPNYSSELNVNALLLGDSALYLCASSLTETGPTVETQYFGPGTRLLVL.

This clonotype was seen a few times. The V call is TRBV12-3 or TRBV12-4, the J call TRBJ2-2; D is perhaps TRBD1 (6 bases). The CDR3 spans 15 residues. V lost 3 bases, J lost 1 base, and 9 bases lay in between. CDR3 bases: TGTGCCAGCAGTTTTGGACAGAAGAACACCGGGGAGCTGTTTTTT. Its translation is CASSFGQKNTGELFF.

V and J are TRBV12-3 or TRBV12-4 and TRBJ2-7; D perhaps matches TRBD2 (5 bases). Trimming took 5 bases from V and 2 from J, leaving 10 bases between them. The CDR3 runs 13 residues. The CDR3 loop reads CASSVQEAYEQYF. The CDR3 DNA follows: TGTGCCAGCAGTGTCCAGGAGGCCTACGAGCAGTACTTC.

The gene calls are TRBV5-1 and TRBJ2-2; 10 bases map to TRBD2. Germline assignment: CDR1 SGHRS and CDR2 YFSETQ. This CDR3 spans 17 amino acids. The junction had 7 bases not matched to a gene; V was cut back by 5 bases and J by 0 bases. CDR3 residues: CASRVERGGSNTGELFF. Written as DNA, the CDR3 is TGCGCCAGCAGAGTGGAGCGGGGGGGATCGAACACCGGGGAGCTGTTTTTT.

This clonotype was seen a handful of times. V is TRBV4-1 and J is TRBJ1-6; D gene unclear. Between the trimmed V and J ends, which lost 3 bases and 7 bases, there was a span of 4 bases. The germline V gene has CDR1 MGHRA and CDR2 YSYEKL. CDR3 size: 12 residues. DNA of the CDR3: TGCGCCAGCAGCCACCGGAATTCACCCCTCCACTTT. Amino acid sequence: CASSHRNSPLHF.

This clonotype was seen only a few times. The chain uses TRBV12-3 or TRBV12-4 and TRBJ2-1; perhaps TRBD2 as D (6 bases). The V gene lost 7 bases and the J gene lost 0 bases, with 13 bases spanning the gap. This CDR3 has 15 amino acids. The CDR3 nucleotides are TGTGCCAGCACCGTCGGGAGATTCTCCTACAATGAGCAGTTCTTC. Amino acid sequence: CASTVGRFSYNEQFF.